This record covers a single TCR beta chain. Using RNA transcripts as the source, TCR beta CDR3 regions were amplified. Primed by the HTBI set, a first-round RT-PCR was run on the TCR CDR3. TCRdb re-called the multiplex PCR reads with MiXCR, one entry per CDR3 protein. The sample holds about 200,000 distinct CDR3 sequences; about 15% are singletons and the top ten take over 45%. Germline CDR1 MNHEY, CDR2 SMNVEV (reference sequence). The trim removed 4 bases at V and 4 bases at J, leaving 9 bases unmatched. This CDR3 contains 16 residues. This sample stems from a study of T cells in Graves' hyperthyroidism and ophthalmopathy.

This receptor was taken from a woman in her fifties or sixties with Graves' hyperthyroidism. The genes are TRBV27 and TRBJ2-2, with 7 positions matching TRBD2. The sample consisted of blood. CDR3 bases: TGTGCCAGCAGTTCCCCTGCGAGACTAGCCACCGGGGAGCTGTTTTTT. Its protein is CASSSPARLATGELFF.